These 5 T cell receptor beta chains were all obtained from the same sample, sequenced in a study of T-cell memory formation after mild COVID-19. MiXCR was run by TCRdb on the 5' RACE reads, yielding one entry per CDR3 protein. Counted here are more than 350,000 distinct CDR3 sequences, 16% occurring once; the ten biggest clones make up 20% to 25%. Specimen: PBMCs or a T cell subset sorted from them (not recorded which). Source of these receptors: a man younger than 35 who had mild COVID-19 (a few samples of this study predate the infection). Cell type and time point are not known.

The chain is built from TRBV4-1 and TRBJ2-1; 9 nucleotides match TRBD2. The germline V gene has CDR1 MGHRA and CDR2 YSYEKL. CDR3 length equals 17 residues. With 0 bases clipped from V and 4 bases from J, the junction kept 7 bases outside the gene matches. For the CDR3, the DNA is TGCGCCAGCAGCCAAGAACGTTCTAGCGGGGTATACAATGAGCAGTTCTTC. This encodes CASSQERSSGVYNEQFF.

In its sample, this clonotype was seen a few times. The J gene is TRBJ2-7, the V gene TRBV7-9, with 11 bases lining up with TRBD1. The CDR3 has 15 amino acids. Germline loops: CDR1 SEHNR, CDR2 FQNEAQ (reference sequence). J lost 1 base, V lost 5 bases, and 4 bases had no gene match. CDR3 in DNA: TGTGCCAGCAGCGCGGGGACAGGGGGTTCCTACGAGCAGTACGTC. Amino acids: CASSAGTGGSYEQYV.

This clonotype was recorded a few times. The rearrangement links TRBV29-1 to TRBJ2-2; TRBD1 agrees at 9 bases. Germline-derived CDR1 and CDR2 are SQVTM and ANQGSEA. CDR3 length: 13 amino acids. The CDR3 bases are TGCACCCAGACAGGGGGGGTCGGCGGGGAGCTGTTTTTT. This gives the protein CTQTGGVGGELFF.

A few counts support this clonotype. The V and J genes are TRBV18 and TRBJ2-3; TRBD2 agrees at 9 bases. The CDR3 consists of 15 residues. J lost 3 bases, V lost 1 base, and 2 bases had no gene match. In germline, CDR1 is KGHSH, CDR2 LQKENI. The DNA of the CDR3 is TGTGCCAGCTCACCACTAGCGGGGGCAACAGATACGCAGTATTTT. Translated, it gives CASSPLAGATDTQYF.

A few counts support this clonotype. The CDR3 bases are TGCAGTGCTAGGGGACCCCGGGTCACTGAAGCTTTCTTT. Translation: CSARGPRVTEAFF. The rearrangement joins TRBV20-1 to TRBJ1-1; a weak D match, TRBD1 (5 bases). This CDR3 is built from 13 residues. The V end lost 3 bases, the J end lost 4 bases, and 12 bases lay between the germline ends. Germline V gene sequence: CDR1 DFQATT, CDR2 SNEGSKA (reference sequence).